A selection of T cell receptor beta chains follows, all from one sample in a study of T cell responses to AZD1222 COVID-19 vaccine. The assay was immunoSEQ multiplex PCR, and TCRdb's table has in-frame clones only and misses some. The repertoire includes 74,000 or so clones, approximately 81% of them detected once, and around 21% sits in the top ten. Source: peripheral blood, taken on day 0 of AZD1222 vaccination. These receptors originate from an adult in good health. Each CDR3 is given with its conserved first and last residue.

TRBJ2-7,TRBV11-1,CASSLGPQGYEQYF
TRBJ1-6,TRBV4-2,CASSQDGPGSELSSYNSPLHF
TRBJ2-7,TRBV3-1/TRBV3-2,CASSQGTDLGGEQYF
TRBJ2-1,TRBV27,CASSFDQDSYNEQFF
TRBJ2-3,TRBV5-4,CASSLWGAGGFTDTQYF
TRBJ1-6,TRBV9,CASSVDGNSPLHF
TRBJ2-1,TRBV28,CASSPGQVSYNEQFF
TRBJ1-2,TRBV28,CASRRTHYGYTF
TRBJ2-5,TRBV30,CAWRWGPQTQYF
TRBJ1-1,TRBV6-5,CASSPWVDGNTEAFF
TRBJ2-2,TRBV30,CAWKDTGELFF
TRBJ1-2,TRBV12-3/TRBV12-4,CASSLRGLGGYTF
TRBJ2-7,TRBV4-2,CASSQGQGDYEQYF
TRBJ1-2,TRBV7-2,CASSLVTNYGYTF
TRBJ2-7,TRBV25-1,CASSEESGKSSYEQYF
TRBJ2-1,TRBV5-1,CASSLLAGVINEQFF
TRBJ1-3,TRBV12-3/TRBV12-4,CASLKNIGNTIYF
TRBJ2-1,TRBV5-4,CASSHTGTEQFF
TRBJ2-3,TRBV7-9,CASSLGITSGADTQYF
TRBJ2-7,TRBV5-8,CASSVSGRRYEQYF
TRBJ1-4,TRBV5-1,CASSLSWTGLNEKLFF
TRBJ1-2,TRBV11-2,CASSFAAGGYTF
TRBJ2-7,TRBV27,CASTKPGQVAYEQYF
TRBJ1-1,TRBV11-2,CASSLANRVTEAFF
TRBJ2-3,TRBV7-9,CASSQRLADGTDTQYF
TRBJ1-2,TRBV4-1,CASSPSGQQNYGYTF
TRBJ2-7,TRBV12-3/TRBV12-4,CASGPGHYEQYF
TRBJ2-5,TRBV6-5,CASTTLQGFQETQYF
TRBJ2-7,TRBV4-2,CASSQEAHYEQYF
TRBJ2-7,TRBV6-6,CASRQAISYEQYF
TRBJ1-1,TRBV19,CASSIREAGEAFF
TRBJ1-4,TRBV7-9,CASSYLVGQGRNEKLFF
TRBJ1-5,TRBV29-1,CSVLDREGQPQHF
TRBJ2-3,TRBV7-2,CASSPGQGTDTQYF
TRBJ2-5,TRBV29-1,CSVERVETQYF
TRBJ1-4,TRBV19,CASSTTRQGGSEKLFF
TRBJ1-2,TRBV7-2,CASRSKGTVGYTF